This T cell receptor (beta chain) originates from a study of response to subunit inactivated influenza vaccine. The study's findings and limits: The study's authors posited that every seasonal influenza vaccination enlists few new T cells.

CDR1 is PRHDT, CDR2 FYEKMQ, per germline (reference sequence). V lost 3 bases and J lost 0, with 12 bases in between. This CDR3 region has 15 residues. Comment on this clonotype: Its target is not known.

TCRdb itself ran the RT-PCR reads through MiXCR, one entry per CDR3 protein. The data contain 150,000 to 200,000 distinct CDR3 sequences, 9.5% to 15% of them singletons. These data were also filed under a second study, of T cells expressing NK-cell markers. That source reports: For TCR beta, cDNA was produced by 5'RACE template switching with UMIs. The study sequenced eight donors, seven HCMV-seropositive and one seronegative. The HCMV specificity of the expanded NKG2C+ T cell clones stayed unresolved.

V usage is TRBV13 and J usage is TRBJ2-7; D perhaps matches TRBD2 (5 bases). The sample was CD8+ T cells sorted from PBMCs, taken roughly 12 days after vaccination. The receptor was derived from a man in his fifties who received an inactivated influenza vaccine. The CDR3 spells CASSLEESRSYEQYF. The CDR3 DNA is TGTGCCAGCAGCTTGGAGGAATCCCGCTCCTACGAGCAGTACTTC.